These T cell receptor beta chains were read from a single sample in a study of beta chain features in type 1 diabetes. The protocol was immunoSEQ multiplex PCR, while the TCRdb copy is restricted to in-frame clones and leaves out a portion. The table lists under 200,000 clones, around 8% of them singletons. Input material: central memory CD4+ T cells from blood. These receptors came from a woman aged 18-29 years with type 1 diabetes. Each CDR3 is given with its conserved first and last residue. A D gene is named only where the DNA matches it firmly. A row's size may be missing; if present it is once, few, many or a size class.

v_call: TRBV2; j_call: TRBJ2-1; clone_size: few; d_call: TRBD2; cdr3_length: 15; cdr3_aa: CATIFGLADNNEQFF; cdr3_nt: TGTGCCACCATCTTTGGACTAGCGGACAACAATGAGCAGTTCTTC
v_call: TRBV5-4; j_call: TRBJ1-1; clone_size: few; d_call: NA; cdr3_length: 13; cdr3_aa: CASSLTRNTEAFF; cdr3_nt: TGTGCCAGCAGCTTGACCAGGAACACTGAAGCTTTCTTT
v_call: TRBV6-1; j_call: TRBJ2-5; clone_size: few; d_call: TRBD1; cdr3_length: 14; cdr3_aa: CASKPGQGQETQYF; cdr3_nt: TGTGCCAGCAAGCCGGGACAGGGGCAAGAGACCCAGTACTTC
v_call: TRBV7-2; j_call: TRBJ1-2; clone_size: few; d_call: TRBD1; cdr3_length: 15; cdr3_aa: CASIRDRGQDYGYTF; cdr3_nt: TGTGCCAGCATCCGGGACAGGGGGCAGGACTATGGCTACACCTTC
v_call: TRBV2; j_call: TRBJ1-5; clone_size: NA; d_call: NA; cdr3_length: 12; cdr3_aa: CASTEGGQPQHF; cdr3_nt: TGTGCCAGCACGGAGGGAGGCCAGCCCCAGCATTTT
v_call: TRBV5-5; j_call: TRBJ1-5; clone_size: NA; d_call: NA; cdr3_length: 15; cdr3_aa: CASSSRATQHQPQHF; cdr3_nt: TGTGCCAGCAGCTCCAGGGCGACACAACATCAGCCCCAGCATTTT
v_call: TRBV11-2; j_call: TRBJ2-7; clone_size: few; d_call: NA; cdr3_length: 15; cdr3_aa: CASSLDLAEAYEQYF; cdr3_nt: TGTGCCAGCAGCTTAGATTTAGCGGAGGCCTACGAGCAGTACTTC
v_call: TRBV7-2; j_call: TRBJ1-6; clone_size: few; d_call: NA; cdr3_length: 12; cdr3_aa: CASSLLGSPLHF; cdr3_nt: TGTGCCAGCAGCTTACTAGGATCACCCCTCCACTTT
v_call: TRBV4-3; j_call: TRBJ1-6; clone_size: NA; d_call: TRBD1; cdr3_length: 14; cdr3_aa: CASSQDNRGSPLHF; cdr3_nt: TGCGCCAGCAGCCAAGATAACAGGGGTTCACCCCTCCACTTT
v_call: TRBV7-9; j_call: TRBJ2-7; clone_size: NA; d_call: NA; cdr3_length: 12; cdr3_aa: CASSLRGREGYF; cdr3_nt: TGTGCCAGCAGCTTAAGGGGGAGAGAGGGGTACTTC
v_call: TRBV28; j_call: TRBJ2-7; clone_size: NA; d_call: NA; cdr3_length: 13; cdr3_aa: CATVGSPTYEQYF; cdr3_nt: TGTGCCACTGTCGGGAGCCCAACCTACGAGCAGTACTTC
v_call: TRBV7-6; j_call: TRBJ1-1; clone_size: NA; d_call: TRBD1; cdr3_length: 17; cdr3_aa: CASSLVLGGQGRTEAFF; cdr3_nt: TGTGCCAGCAGCTTAGTCCTGGGGGGACAGGGCAGGACTGAAGCTTTCTTT
v_call: TRBV30; j_call: TRBJ2-5; clone_size: few; d_call: TRBD2; cdr3_length: 15; cdr3_aa: CAWEPGLAGIETQYF; cdr3_nt: TGTGCCTGGGAACCGGGACTAGCGGGGATCGAGACCCAGTACTTC
v_call: TRBV10-3; j_call: TRBJ2-1; clone_size: few; d_call: NA; cdr3_length: 15; cdr3_aa: CAIRRVAEGYNEQFF; cdr3_nt: TGTGCCATCAGGAGGGTAGCGGAGGGCTACAATGAGCAGTTCTTC
v_call: TRBV19; j_call: TRBJ1-2; clone_size: NA; d_call: TRBD1; cdr3_length: 12; cdr3_aa: CASIGDRYGYTF; cdr3_nt: TGTGCCAGTATCGGGGACAGATATGGCTACACCTTC
v_call: TRBV6-4; j_call: TRBJ2-3; clone_size: few; d_call: NA; cdr3_length: 14; cdr3_aa: CASSERGSTDTQYF; cdr3_nt: TGTGCCAGCAGTGAAAGAGGGAGCACAGATACGCAGTATTTT
v_call: TRBV7-2; j_call: TRBJ2-5; clone_size: few; d_call: NA; cdr3_length: 15; cdr3_aa: CASRIVGAPQETQYF; cdr3_nt: TGTGCCAGCAGGATCGTGGGGGCCCCCCAAGAGACCCAGTACTTC
v_call: TRBV2; j_call: TRBJ1-6; clone_size: few; d_call: TRBD1; cdr3_length: 14; cdr3_aa: CASTDRGSSSPLHF; cdr3_nt: TGTGCCAGCACTGACAGGGGGTCTTCTTCACCCCTCCACTTT
v_call: TRBV7-2; j_call: TRBJ1-5; clone_size: NA; d_call: NA; cdr3_length: 12; cdr3_aa: CASRASGEPQHF; cdr3_nt: TGTGCCAGCAGGGCCTCGGGGGAGCCCCAGCATTTT
v_call: TRBV7-8; j_call: TRBJ2-3; clone_size: few; d_call: NA; cdr3_length: 16; cdr3_aa: CASSLAQGGGTDTQYF; cdr3_nt: TGTGCCAGCAGCTTAGCGCAGGGAGGTGGCACAGATACGCAGTATTTT
v_call: TRBV25-1; j_call: TRBJ2-1; clone_size: NA; d_call: NA; cdr3_length: 15; cdr3_aa: CASTPLGRSNNEQFF; cdr3_nt: TGTGCCAGCACCCCTCTGGGTAGGAGCAACAATGAGCAGTTCTTC
v_call: TRBV25-1; j_call: TRBJ1-2; clone_size: few; d_call: NA; cdr3_length: 14; cdr3_aa: CASTGGPGDYGYTF; cdr3_nt: TGTGCCAGCACGGGAGGGCCGGGAGACTATGGCTACACCTTC
v_call: TRBV18; j_call: TRBJ2-7; clone_size: few; d_call: NA; cdr3_length: 12; cdr3_aa: CASSPAGTEQYF; cdr3_nt: TGTGCCAGCTCACCAGCAGGGACAGAGCAGTACTTC
v_call: TRBV7-2; j_call: TRBJ2-1; clone_size: few; d_call: TRBD1; cdr3_length: 17; cdr3_aa: CASSIRGAGQGENEQFF; cdr3_nt: TGTGCCAGCAGCATTAGGGGGGCGGGACAGGGGGAAAATGAGCAGTTCTTC
v_call: TRBV7-2; j_call: TRBJ2-7; clone_size: NA; d_call: NA; cdr3_length: 14; cdr3_aa: CASSRRSLEGEQYF; cdr3_nt: TGTGCCAGCAGCCGAAGGAGTCTAGAAGGCGAGCAGTACTTC
v_call: TRBV5-6; j_call: TRBJ2-7; clone_size: few; d_call: NA; cdr3_length: 14; cdr3_aa: CASSRGTSSYEQYF; cdr3_nt: TGTGCCAGCAGTCGGGGAACGTCCTCCTACGAGCAGTACTTC
v_call: TRBV6-5; j_call: TRBJ2-3; clone_size: NA; d_call: TRBD2; cdr3_length: 15; cdr3_aa: CASRRLAGVSDTQYF; cdr3_nt: TGTGCCAGCAGACGACTAGCGGGGGTTTCAGATACGCAGTATTTT
v_call: TRBV18; j_call: TRBJ2-7; clone_size: NA; d_call: NA; cdr3_length: 13; cdr3_aa: CASSPAGDYEQYF; cdr3_nt: TGTGCCAGCTCACCAGCAGGGGACTACGAGCAGTACTTC
v_call: TRBV4-3; j_call: TRBJ2-1; clone_size: NA; d_call: NA; cdr3_length: 13; cdr3_aa: CASSLRRGDEQFF; cdr3_nt: TGCGCCAGCAGCCTCCGGAGAGGCGATGAGCAGTTCTTC
v_call: TRBV5-1; j_call: TRBJ1-1; clone_size: few; d_call: NA; cdr3_length: 14; cdr3_aa: CASSLEAGHTEAFF; cdr3_nt: TGCGCCAGCAGCTTGGAGGCAGGGCACACTGAAGCTTTCTTT
v_call: TRBV30; j_call: TRBJ2-7; clone_size: few; d_call: NA; cdr3_length: 15; cdr3_aa: CAWSRGGASPYEQYF; cdr3_nt: TGTGCCTGGAGTAGGGGCGGGGCCAGTCCCTACGAGCAGTACTTC
v_call: TRBV20-1; j_call: TRBJ2-7; clone_size: few; d_call: NA; cdr3_length: 11; cdr3_aa: CSAHGQTEQYF; cdr3_nt: TGCAGTGCTCACGGACAGACGGAGCAGTACTTC
v_call: TRBV28; j_call: TRBJ1-5; clone_size: few; d_call: NA; cdr3_length: 16; cdr3_aa: CASSRRTGLSNQPQHF; cdr3_nt: TGTGCCAGCAGCCGTAGAACAGGGCTTAGCAATCAGCCCCAGCATTTT
v_call: TRBV7-9; j_call: TRBJ2-4; clone_size: NA; d_call: NA; cdr3_length: 14; cdr3_aa: CASRGGGFENIQYF; cdr3_nt: TGTGCCAGCAGAGGGGGTGGTTTCGAAAACATTCAGTACTTC
v_call: TRBV5-1; j_call: TRBJ2-1; clone_size: NA; d_call: TRBD2; cdr3_length: 14; cdr3_aa: CASRGTRVGTEQFF; cdr3_nt: TGCGCCAGCAGGGGGACTAGGGTAGGGACTGAGCAGTTCTTC
v_call: TRBV7-2; j_call: TRBJ2-5; clone_size: few; d_call: TRBD1; cdr3_length: 14; cdr3_aa: CASSYGQVQETQYF; cdr3_nt: TGTGCCAGCAGCTACGGACAGGTCCAAGAGACCCAGTACTTC
v_call: TRBV25-1; j_call: TRBJ1-2; clone_size: NA; d_call: TRBD1; cdr3_length: 14; cdr3_aa: CASSLQGAAYGYTF; cdr3_nt: TGTGCCAGCAGTCTACAGGGGGCGGCCTATGGCTACACCTTC
v_call: TRBV9; j_call: TRBJ2-7; clone_size: NA; d_call: TRBD1; cdr3_length: 15; cdr3_aa: CASSLGQGGAYEQYF; cdr3_nt: TGTGCCAGCAGCTTGGGACAGGGGGGGGCCTACGAGCAGTACTTC
v_call: TRBV30; j_call: TRBJ2-1; clone_size: NA; d_call: NA; cdr3_length: 12; cdr3_aa: CAWSVAGYEQFF; cdr3_nt: TGTGCCTGGAGTGTAGCTGGTTATGAGCAGTTCTTC
v_call: TRBV18; j_call: TRBJ2-7; clone_size: few; d_call: NA; cdr3_length: 14; cdr3_aa: CASSPGLISYEQYF; cdr3_nt: TGTGCCAGCTCGCCCGGACTGATTTCTTACGAGCAGTACTTC
v_call: TRBV4-1; j_call: TRBJ2-3; clone_size: few; d_call: NA; cdr3_length: 15; cdr3_aa: CASSQNYWGADTQYF; cdr3_nt: TGCGCCAGCAGCCAAAACTACTGGGGCGCAGATACGCAGTATTTT
v_call: TRBV19; j_call: TRBJ1-1; clone_size: NA; d_call: NA; cdr3_length: 14; cdr3_aa: CASSILGGFTEAFF; cdr3_nt: TGTGCCAGTAGTATTTTAGGGGGATTCACTGAAGCTTTCTTT
v_call: TRBV7-3; j_call: TRBJ2-5; clone_size: few; d_call: TRBD2; cdr3_length: 14; cdr3_aa: CASSSSGSRETQYF; cdr3_nt: TGTGCCAGCAGTTCAAGCGGGAGCAGAGAGACCCAGTACTTC